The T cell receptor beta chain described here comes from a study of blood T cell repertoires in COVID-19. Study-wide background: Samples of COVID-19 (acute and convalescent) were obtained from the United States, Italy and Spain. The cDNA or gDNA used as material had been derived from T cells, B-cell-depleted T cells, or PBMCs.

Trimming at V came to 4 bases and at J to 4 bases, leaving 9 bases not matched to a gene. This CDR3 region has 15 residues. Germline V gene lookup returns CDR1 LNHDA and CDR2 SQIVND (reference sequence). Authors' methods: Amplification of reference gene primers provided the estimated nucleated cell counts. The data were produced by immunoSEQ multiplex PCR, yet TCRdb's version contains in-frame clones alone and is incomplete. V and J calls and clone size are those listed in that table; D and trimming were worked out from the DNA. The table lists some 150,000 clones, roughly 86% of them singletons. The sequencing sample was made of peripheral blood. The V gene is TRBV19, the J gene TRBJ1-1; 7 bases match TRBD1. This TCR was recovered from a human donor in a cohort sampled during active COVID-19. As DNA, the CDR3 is TGTGCCAGTAGTACCCAGACAGGGACAATCACTGAAGCTTTCTTT. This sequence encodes CASSTQTGTITEAFF.